Below, one TCR beta chain is given with its context. These data come from a study of T cell changes during pregnancy in multiple sclerosis. Repertoires were generated with immunoSEQ multiplex PCR, while TCRdb's copy carries only in-frame clones and drops some. Of some 130,000 clones listed, 95% to 98% are singletons. Germline CDR1 and CDR2: LNHDA and SQIVND (reference sequence). Trimming took off 1 base at V and 0 bases at J, with 5 bases between the two ends. This CDR3 has 14 residues. The source of this sequence is a female donor with multiple sclerosis, enrolled in a pregnancy study. The V and J genes are TRBV19 and TRBJ2-3, with D unresolved. This specimen consisted of peripheral blood, obtained after pregnancy. For the CDR3, the DNA is TGTGCCAGTAGTATAGCGACTAGCACAGATACGCAGTATTTT. It specifies CASSIATSTDTQYF. Full variable domain (missing parts from reference TRBV19 and TRBJ2-3): DGGITQSPKYLFRKEGQNVTLSCEQNLNHDAMYWYRQDPGQGLRLIYYSQIVNDFQKGDIAEGYSVSREKKESFPLTVTSAQKNPTAFYLCASSIATSTDTQYFGPGTRLTVL.